This entry features one T cell receptor beta chain sequence. This sample stems from a study of Ad26.COV2.S vaccination and SARS-CoV-2 variants. Only in-frame clones appear in the TCRdb table, and some are missing; sequencing was by immunoSEQ multiplex PCR. The table has around 450,000 clones, roughly nine tenths seen once. The treatment here: roughly 18 received Ad26.COV2.S at low or high dose, single or two shots; several received placebo; per-sample allocation not given. All samples were drawn on day 63, counting from the first vaccine or placebo injection. Germline trimming cut 5 bases from V and 6 bases from J; bases unmatched to any gene: 9. Germline V gene data show CDR1 as MGHRA and CDR2 as YSYEKL. This CDR3 has 15 residues.

The clonotype was recovered from a person between 18 and 59 years old who received the Ad26.COV2.S COVID-19 vaccine or a placebo. Sequenced material: peripheral blood, taken in a trial of Ad26.COV2.S vaccine versus placebo. This sequence joins TRBV4-1 and TRBJ2-2, with TRBD2 matching over 7 bases. CDR3 region: CASSGRGEGSGELFF. The DNA of the CDR3 is TGCGCCAGCAGCGGTCGAGGGGAGGGTTCCGGGGAGCTGTTTTTT.